The clone carrying this TCR beta chain showed up many times. Its antigen is currently unknown. The data are from a study of T-cell reconstitution after alpha-beta-depleted transplantation in children. Findings and caveats of the study: Surviving recipient T cells and intrathymic progenitors accounted for some patients' high TCRbeta diversity at day 60.

TCRbeta library preparation incorporated unique molecular identifiers. TCRdb reprocessed the PCR reads via MiXCR and lists one record per CDR3 protein. The sample contains fewer than 20,000 distinct CDR3 sequences, approximately 5.2% of which appear only once. V shed 6 bases, J shed 8 bases, and the junction held 5 bases outside the gene matches. Germline lookup yields CDR1 MDHEN and CDR2 SYDVKM. The CDR3 spans 13 residues. The chain couples TRBV28 to TRBJ2-4, with 9 bases aligning to TRBD2. The source was PBMCs, collected before TCRalphabeta/CD19-depleted stem cell transplant. The receptor comes from a boy between 10 and 17 years old with acute lymphoblastic leukemia, due to receive a stem cell transplant. Here the CDR3 reads CASSLSGGDIQYF. CDR3 coding DNA: TGTGCCAGCAGCCTTAGCGGGGGTGACATTCAGTACTTC.